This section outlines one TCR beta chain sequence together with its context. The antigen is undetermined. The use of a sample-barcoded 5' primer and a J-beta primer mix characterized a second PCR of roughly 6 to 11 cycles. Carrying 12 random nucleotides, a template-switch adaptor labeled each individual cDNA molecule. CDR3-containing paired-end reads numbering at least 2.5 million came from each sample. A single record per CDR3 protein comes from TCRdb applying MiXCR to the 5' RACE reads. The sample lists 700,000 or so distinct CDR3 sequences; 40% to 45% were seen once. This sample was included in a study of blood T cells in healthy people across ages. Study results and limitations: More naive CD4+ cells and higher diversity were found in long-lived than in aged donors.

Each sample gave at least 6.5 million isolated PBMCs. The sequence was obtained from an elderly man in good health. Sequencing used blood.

The CDR3 loop is CSPTPTSRTDTQYF. CDR3 nucleotide sequence: TGCAGCCCCACCCCGACTAGCAGGACAGATACGCAGTATTTT. This chain joins TRBV20-1 and TRBJ2-3, with 7 bases fitting TRBD2. The CDR3 is made up of 14 amino acids. CDR1 is DFQATT, CDR2 SNEGSKA, per germline (reference sequence).